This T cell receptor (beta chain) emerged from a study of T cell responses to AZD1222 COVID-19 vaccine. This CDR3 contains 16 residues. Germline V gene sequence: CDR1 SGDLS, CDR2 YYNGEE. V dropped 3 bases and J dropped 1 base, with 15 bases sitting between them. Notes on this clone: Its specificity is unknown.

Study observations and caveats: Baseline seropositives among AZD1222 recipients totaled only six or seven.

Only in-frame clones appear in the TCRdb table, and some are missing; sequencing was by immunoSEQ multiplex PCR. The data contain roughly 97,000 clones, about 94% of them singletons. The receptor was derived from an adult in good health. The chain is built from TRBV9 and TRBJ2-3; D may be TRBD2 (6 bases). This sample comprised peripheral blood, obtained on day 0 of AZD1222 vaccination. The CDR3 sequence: CASSAGVRDRTDTQYF. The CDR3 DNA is TGTGCCAGCAGCGCCGGGGTGCGGGATCGCACAGATACGCAGTATTTT.